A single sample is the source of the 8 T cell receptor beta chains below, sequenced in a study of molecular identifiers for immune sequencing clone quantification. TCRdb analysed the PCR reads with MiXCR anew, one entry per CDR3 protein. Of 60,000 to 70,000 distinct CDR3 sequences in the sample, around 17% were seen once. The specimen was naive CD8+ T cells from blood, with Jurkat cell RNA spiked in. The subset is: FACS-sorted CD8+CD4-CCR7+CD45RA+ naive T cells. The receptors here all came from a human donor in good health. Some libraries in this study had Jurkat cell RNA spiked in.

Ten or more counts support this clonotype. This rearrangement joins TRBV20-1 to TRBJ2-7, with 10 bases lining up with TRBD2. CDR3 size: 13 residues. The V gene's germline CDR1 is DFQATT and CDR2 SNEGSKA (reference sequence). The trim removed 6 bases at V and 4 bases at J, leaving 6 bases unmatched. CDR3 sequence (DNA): TGCAGTGCAAGGGGACTAGCGAATTACGAGCAGTACTTC. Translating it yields CSARGLANYEQYF.

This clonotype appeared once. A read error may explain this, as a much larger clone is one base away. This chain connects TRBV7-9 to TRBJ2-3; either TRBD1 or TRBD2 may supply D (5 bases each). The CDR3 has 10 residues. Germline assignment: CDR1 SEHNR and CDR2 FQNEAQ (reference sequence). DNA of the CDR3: TGTGCCAGCGGGTCGGGGACGCAGTGTTTT. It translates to CASGSGTQCF.

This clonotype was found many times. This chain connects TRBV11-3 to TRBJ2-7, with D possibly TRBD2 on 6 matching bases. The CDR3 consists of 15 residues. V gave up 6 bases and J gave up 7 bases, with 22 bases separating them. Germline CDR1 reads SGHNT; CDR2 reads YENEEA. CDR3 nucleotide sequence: TGTGCCAGCAGTCGTCTGGAGGGTCATCAACGGGAGCAGTACTTC. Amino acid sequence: CASSRLEGHQREQYF.

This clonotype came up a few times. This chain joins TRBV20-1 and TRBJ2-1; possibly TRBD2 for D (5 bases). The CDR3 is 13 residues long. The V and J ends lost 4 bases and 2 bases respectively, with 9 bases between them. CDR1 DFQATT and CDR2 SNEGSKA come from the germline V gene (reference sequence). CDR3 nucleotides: TGCAGTGCTACGAGGGTTGCCTACAATGAGCAGTTCTTC. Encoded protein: CSATRVAYNEQFF.

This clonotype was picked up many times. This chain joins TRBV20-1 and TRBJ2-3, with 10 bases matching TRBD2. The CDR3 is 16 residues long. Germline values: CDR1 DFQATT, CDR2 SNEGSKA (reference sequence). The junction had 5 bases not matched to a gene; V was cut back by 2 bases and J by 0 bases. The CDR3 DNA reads TGCAGTGCTAGAACCTCTAGCGGGAGAAGCACAGATACGCAGTATTTT. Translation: CSARTSSGRSTDTQYF.

For the CDR3, the DNA is TGTGCTAGTGGTTTCGGAGTAGGGCGAGAAGAGACCCAGTACTTC. This sequence encodes CASGFGVGREETQYF. This sequence joins TRBV12-5 and TRBJ2-5; D unclear. This CDR3 spans 15 amino acids. From germline, CDR1 is LGHNT and CDR2 FRNRAP. The V and J ends lost 3 bases and 3 bases respectively, with 14 bases between them.

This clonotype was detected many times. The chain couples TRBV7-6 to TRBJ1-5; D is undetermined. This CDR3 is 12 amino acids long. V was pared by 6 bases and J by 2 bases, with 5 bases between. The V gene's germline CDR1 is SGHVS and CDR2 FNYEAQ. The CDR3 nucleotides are TGTGCCAGCAGGACGGGCAATCAGCCCCAGCATTTT. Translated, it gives CASRTGNQPQHF.

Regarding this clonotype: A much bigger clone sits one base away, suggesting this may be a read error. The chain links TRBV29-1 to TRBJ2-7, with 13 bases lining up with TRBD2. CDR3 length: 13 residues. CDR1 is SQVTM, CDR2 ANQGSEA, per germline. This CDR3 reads CSTGLAGVGERYF. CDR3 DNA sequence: TGCAGCACCGGACTAGCGGGAGTGGGGGAGCGGTACTTC.